This T cell receptor beta chain is from a study of blood T cells in healthy people across ages. Study outcomes and limitations: Diversity was higher, and naive CD4+ cells more numerous, in long-lived donors than in aged donors.

Then a second PCR, running about 7 to 11 cycles, was carried out with a sample-barcoded 5' primer and a J-beta primer mix. Each of the cDNA molecules was tagged by a template-switch adaptor with 12 random nucleotides. The study obtained at least 2.5 million CDR3-containing paired-end reads from every sample. From the 5' RACE reads, TCRdb called clonotypes with MiXCR, one entry per CDR3 protein. Among hundreds of thousands of distinct CDR3 sequences, 40% to 50% were seen once, and the ten largest hold approximately 23%. They isolated at least 7 million PBMCs from each sample. Trimming took 7 bases from V and 2 from J, leaving 14 bases between them. The germline V gene encodes CDR1 SQVTM and CDR2 ANQGSEA. CDR3 length: 13 amino acids. About this clonotype itself: Antigen specificity is unknown. This may stem from a read error, because a much larger clone lies one nucleotide away.

The rearrangement joins TRBV29-1 to TRBJ1-2; possible D gene TRBD1, 6 bases. The origin of this receptor is a man older than 75 in good health. The sequenced sample was blood. The CDR3 bases are TGCAGCGGCGTCACAGGGAGGAACTATGGCTACACCTTC. Translated, it gives CSGVTGRNYGYTF.